What follows are 15 T cell receptor beta chains derived from one specimen sequenced in a study of monozygotic twins with cystic fibrosis. Assay: immunoSEQ multiplex PCR; the TCRdb copy retains only in-frame clones and omits some. The table lists about 21,000 clones, about 89% of them singletons, with about 1.6% in the top ten. Source material: blood. The receptors here all came from a girl aged 2 to 10 with cystic fibrosis.

In DNA form, the CDR3 reads TGTGCCAGCAGGAAAACAGGAACTGCAACTAATGAAAAACTGTTTTTT. It encodes CASRKTGTATNEKLFF. The gene calls are TRBV2 and TRBJ1-4; TRBD1 is a possible D gene (5 bases). This CDR3 comprises 16 residues. Germline V gives CDR1 SNHLY, CDR2 FYNNEI. V lost 6 bases and J lost 0, with 14 bases in between.

The CDR3 bases are TGTGCCAGCAGCTTGGCGGGAGGTAGCGGGGGGGCCTCCTACAATGAGCAGTTCTTC. This encodes CASSLAGGSGGASYNEQFF. This chain joins TRBV5-8 and TRBJ2-1; 11 bases agree with TRBD2. Trimming took 0 bases from V and 0 from J; bases not matched to a gene: 8. Looked up from germline, CDR1 is SGHTS and CDR2 is YDEGEE. This CDR3 has 19 amino acids.

This clone was seen only a few times. The gene calls are TRBV2 and TRBJ2-1; D may be TRBD1 (6 bases). The CDR3 extends over 12 amino acids. CDR1 is SNHLY, CDR2 FYNNEI, per germline. Trimming took 4 bases from V and 6 from J, leaving 7 bases between them. CDR3 in amino acids: CASSGTVNEQFF. The CDR3 nucleotides are TGTGCCAGCAGTGGGACAGTCAATGAGCAGTTCTTC.

The chain couples TRBV5-4 to TRBJ1-1; a possible D gene is TRBD1 (6 bases). V was trimmed by 2 bases and J by 4 bases, leaving 15 bases between them. The germline V gene encodes CDR1 SGHNT and CDR2 YYREEE (reference sequence). This CDR3 has 15 amino acids. The CDR3: CASSLGVGGGTEAFF. DNA of the CDR3: TGTGCCAGCAGCTTAGGCGTAGGGGGTGGCACTGAAGCTTTCTTT.

The genes are TRBV25-1 and TRBJ2-4; D possibly corresponds to TRBD1 (6 bases). Germline V gene data show CDR1 as MGHDK and CDR2 as SYGVNS. Trimming shortened V by 6 bases and J by 8 bases, and 23 bases separated the two germline ends. The CDR3 loop spans 16 amino acids. The CDR3 region is CASSEGVLGRLDIQYF. CDR3 DNA: TGTGCCAGCAGCGAGGGGGTACTAGGTAGATTAGACATTCAGTACTTC.

This clone came up once. The chain uses TRBV30 and TRBJ2-7; D is perhaps TRBD1 (5 bases). The germline V gene has CDR1 GTSNPN and CDR2 SVGIG (reference sequence). The V end was cut by 3 bases, the J end by 2 bases, with 11 bases between. The CDR3 covers 13 residues. CDR3 sequence (DNA): TGTGCCTGGAGCCCTACAGGACCCTACGAGCAGTACTTC. Residues: CAWSPTGPYEQYF. Full variable domain (rest looked up from reference TRBV30 and TRBJ2-7): SQTIHQWPATLVQPVGSPLSLECTVEGTSNPNLYWYRQAAGRGLQLLFYSVGIGQISSEVPQNLSASRPQDRQFILSSKKLLLSDSGFYLCAWSPTGPYEQYFGPGTRLTVT.

The chain has TRBV30 and TRBJ2-4; 11 bases are a match to TRBD2. The CDR3 has 16 residues. In germline, CDR1 is GTSNPN, CDR2 SVGIG (reference sequence). After removal of 0 bases from V and 6 bases from J, the junction contained 7 bases not matched to a gene. The CDR3 nucleotides are TGTGCCTGGAGTGTCCAGCTAGCGGGAGGAAGAAACATTCAGTACTTC. It encodes CAWSVQLAGGRNIQYF.

This chain joins TRBV30 and TRBJ1-2; 9 positions agree with TRBD1. From germline, CDR1 is GTSNPN and CDR2 SVGIG (reference sequence). The CDR3 length is 15 residues. Trimming removed 3 bases from V and 8 bases from J; junction bases left unmatched: 13. The DNA of the CDR3 is TGTGCCTGGAGACCAAAAACAGGGGGCGAAGGCGGCTACACCTTC. Translated, it gives CAWRPKTGGEGGYTF.

This sequence joins TRBV21-1 and TRBJ1-1; TRBD1 reflects the table's D call only, with no check against the DNA. TRBV21-1 has pseudogene status. The CDR3 spans 15 residues. The CDR3 here is CASSKEVWRGPEAFF. The CDR3 nucleotides are TGTGCCAGCAGCAAAGAAGTTTGGAGGGGGCCTGAAGCTTTCTTT.

The chain has TRBV7-6 and TRBJ2-5; a weak D match, TRBD1 (6 bases). V lost 2 bases to trimming and J lost 5 bases, with 18 bases between them. The CDR3 sequence is 16 residues long. Germline CDR1 and CDR2: SGHVS and FNYEAQ. The CDR3 reads CASSLTWGTKGETQYF. The CDR3 DNA reads as TGTGCCAGCAGCTTAACATGGGGGACAAAAGGGGAGACCCAGTACTTC.

The chain uses TRBV28 and TRBJ2-2; 11 bases fit TRBD2. The length of the CDR3 is 17 residues. Germline values: CDR1 MDHEN, CDR2 SYDVKM. With V trimmed by 6 bases and J by 7 bases, 13 bases remained unmatched. CDR3 region: CASSVMVAGGPDGELFF. In DNA form, the CDR3 reads TGTGCCAGCAGCGTCATGGTAGCGGGAGGGCCAGACGGGGAGCTGTTTTTT.

The chain links TRBV4-3 to TRBJ2-7, with D possibly matching TRBD2 (6 bases). Trimming stripped 3 bases from V and 0 bases from J, with 6 bases between. The CDR3 extends over 13 amino acids. CDR1 and CDR2 from the germline V gene are LGHNA and YSLEER. CDR3 residues: CASSQGGSYEQYF. The CDR3 DNA is TGCGCCAGCAGCCAGGGGGGCTCCTACGAGCAGTACTTC.

This chain connects TRBV19 to TRBJ1-2; tentatively, D is TRBD1 (5 bases). The CDR3 length is 14 residues. V gave up 10 bases and J gave up 4 bases, with 19 bases separating them. Germline-derived CDR1 and CDR2 are LNHDA and SQIVND (reference sequence). The CDR3 reads CATAGRSRSYGYTF. The DNA for the CDR3 is TGTGCCACCGCGGGGCGATCGCGTAGCTATGGCTACACCTTC. The full variable domain, its missing parts supplied by reference TRBV19 and TRBJ1-2, is DGGITQSPKYLFRKEGQNVTLSCEQNLNHDAMYWYRQDPGQGLRLIYYSQIVNDFQKGDIAEGYSVSREKKESFPLTVTSAQKNPTAFYLCATAGRSRSYGYTFGSGTRLTVV.

In its sample, this clone was seen once. The chain uses TRBV30 and TRBJ1-5, with D possibly matching TRBD1 (5 bases). The germline CDR1 and CDR2 sequences are GTSNPN and SVGIG (reference sequence). CDR3 length equals 16 residues. Trimming took 2 bases from V and 2 from J, leaving 16 bases between them. CDR3 sequence reads: CAWSPAPGVGNQPQHF. In nucleotides, the CDR3 is TGTGCCTGGAGTCCCGCGCCGGGGGTGGGCAATCAGCCCCAGCATTTT.

V and J are TRBV10-1 and TRBJ2-1, with D possibly matching TRBD2 (6 bases). V shed 1 base and J shed 0 bases, with 19 bases lying between them. CDR3 length: 19 amino acids. The V gene's germline CDR1 is WNHNN and CDR2 SYGVQD (reference sequence). CDR3 sequence reads: CASSEFGGTQPSSYNEQFF. As DNA, the CDR3 is TGCGCCAGCAGTGAGTTTGGGGGGACCCAACCAAGCTCCTACAATGAGCAGTTCTTC.